This section outlines one T cell receptor (beta chain) sequence together with its context. In this sample, this clonotype turned up many times. Its specific antigen is unknown. Base quality data are lacking; no much larger clone is found one base away. The TCR beta CDR3 regions were amplified from the RNA transcripts. The TCR CDR3 was subjected to a first round of RT-PCR using the HTBI primer set and the Qiagen OneStep RT-PCR kit. A second multiplex PCR round built the libraries, followed by size selection and purification. The libraries were sequenced on an Illumina HiSeq2000 using paired-end 100 bp reads. The authors processed their data as follows. SOAPnuke was used to process the raw data, removing reads that contained adapters or uncalled bases, had a mean Phred below 15, or lacked an exact match to the constant primer or identifier. COPE v1.2.5 was used to merge high-quality paired reads, and clonotypes were defined as unique nucleotide sequences. Clonotypes were aligned to IMGT TRBV, TRBD and TRBJ reference segments using MiTCR v1.1. Analysis was restricted to V-J combinations with a frequency above 0.0001, which covered 99.2% of repertoires. A TCS score was defined as the ratio between F50 (clonal expansion) and ExV (chaos), using BLOSUM62-based TCRdist between CDR3 peptides within each V-J. Welch's t-statistics and random forest reduced 500 to 650 V-J features to 10 to 15, which were used in a naive Bayes classifier (R e1071). The similarity between thyroid and blood repertoires was quantified using the Morisita-Horn index. TCRdb itself trimmed the public reads at Q25 with fastp, ran MiXCR and retained productive beta chains. Each CDR3 protein gets just one entry, which takes the most common genes and DNA from the rows behind it. In this record, the V and J calls reflect TCRdb's handling and not the investigators' own analysis. The sample table shows more than 500,000 distinct CDR3 sequences, and over 12% are seen once. The top ten clonotypes cover over 3.5% of the sample.

Ophthalmopathy patients had moderately to severely active disease, with a Clinical Activity Score of 3 or more, a NOSPECS grade of 4 or more, and a disease duration of less than 3 months. Patients with uncontrolled infections, other autoimmune diseases, pregnancy or lactation were excluded. Diagnoses were established on the basis of clinical symptoms, serum thyroxine and TRAb, thyroid ultrasound, and orbital computed tomography. PBMCs were isolated from about 9.1 ml of fresh peripheral blood by Ficoll-Paque density gradient centrifugation. Total RNA was extracted with Trizol reagent, and quality was checked on an Agilent 2100 Bioanalyzer. The data were taken from a study of T cells in Graves' hyperthyroidism and ophthalmopathy (dated by TCRdb to about 2019). The study in broad terms: Peripheral blood was sampled at the time of initial diagnosis, prior to any treatment. The 85 to 100 discovery patients were randomly split 7:3 into training and test sets. Whether ophthalmopathy could be predicted prospectively was tested in an independent validation cohort made up of approximately 19 hyperthyroidism patients plus 17 patients who later progressed to ophthalmopathy. A discovery cohort of about a hundred patients, 43 with Graves' ophthalmopathy and over 55 with stable Graves' hyperthyroidism, was used to find distinguishing TCR V-J signatures. After blood sampling, hyperthyroidism patients were treated with methimazole at a starting dose of 30 mg daily, and ophthalmopathy patients were treated with high-dose intravenous methylprednisolone. The study also compared thyroid tissue and blood T-cell repertoires from several Graves' hyperthyroidism patients. TCR Vbeta CDR3 sequencing of 135 peripheral blood samples (over 40 ophthalmopathy, some 75 hyperthyroidism and roughly 17 progressor patients) is reported in the paper.

Per the germline V gene (reference sequence), LNHDA is the CDR1 and SQIVND is the CDR2. The CDR3 covers 14 residues, taking in both the cysteine and the phenylalanine. Only CDR3 DNA is held: 42 bases, read in frame from base 1. The trim is 4 bases for V and 2 bases for J, with a gap of 12 bases between the germline ends. Here is what the overall study found, with its caveats: During validation, the model predicted progression to ophthalmopathy a median of about 6.3 months ahead of onset, with 60% to 71% sensitivity and roughly 75% specificity. Most expanded thyroid clonotypes (frequency above 0.001) were also detected in blood, suggesting blood repertoires may reflect thyroid immune responses. Sample size was not statistically predetermined, and blinding of investigators to group allocation was not performed. Ophthalmopathy was separated from stable hyperthyroidism by a 13 V-J signature model, with approximately 86% sensitivity and about 84% specificity obtained in cross-validation and 80%/75% obtained in testing.

Sequenced input: blood. The TCR sequence derives from a woman in her thirties or forties with Graves' ophthalmopathy. The chain links TRBV19 with TRBJ2-7, and perhaps TRBD2 as D gene, on 6 matching bases. The DNA sequence follows: TGTGCCAGTAGTAGTGTACGGGGGACCTACGAGCAGTACTTC. It translates to CASSSVRGTYEQYF.